Below, one TCR beta chain is given with its context. Its antigen is unknown. TRB cDNA libraries were made by UMI-labeled 5' RACE. TCRdb re-called the 5' RACE reads; one entry per CDR3 protein, DNA not given. In total, the table holds roughly 110,000 distinct CDR3 sequences. This specimen comes from a study of CXCR3-negative and CXCR3-positive naive CD8 T cells. Study-wide results and caveats: Comparison of naive cells showed more hydrophobic TRB CDR3s in CXCR3-positive than in CXCR3-negative naive cells. Unlike memory cells, which differed, naive CXCR3-negative and CXCR3-positive cells had similar TRBV-TRBJ usage.

Those CD8+ T cells considered naive were CD45RO-CCR7+CD27+CD95-. CDR3 length: 11 residues. Per the germline V gene, CDR1 is SQVTM and CDR2 is ANQGSEA. The gene calls are TRBV29-1 and TRBJ1-1. Sequenced: naive CXCR3+ CD8+ T cells from blood. Subset given: CD45RO-CCR7+CD27+CD95- naive CD8+ T cells expressing CXCR3 (TNR3+). The sequence derives from a human donor in good health. Some clones in this sample may be carry-over from other donors' samples. CDR3 region: CSATDVKGAFF.